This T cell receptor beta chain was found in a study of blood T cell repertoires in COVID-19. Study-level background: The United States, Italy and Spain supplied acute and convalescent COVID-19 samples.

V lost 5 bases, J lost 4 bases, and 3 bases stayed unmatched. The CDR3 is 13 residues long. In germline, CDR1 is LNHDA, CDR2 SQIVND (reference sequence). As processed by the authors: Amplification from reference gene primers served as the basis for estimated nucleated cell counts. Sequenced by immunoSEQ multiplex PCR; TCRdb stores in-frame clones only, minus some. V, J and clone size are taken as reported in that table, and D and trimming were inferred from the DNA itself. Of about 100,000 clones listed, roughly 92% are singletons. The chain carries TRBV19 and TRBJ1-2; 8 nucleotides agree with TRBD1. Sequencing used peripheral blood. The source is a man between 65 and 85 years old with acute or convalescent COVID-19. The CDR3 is CASSPTGVYGYTF. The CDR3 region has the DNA TGTGCCAGTAGTCCGACAGGGGTCTATGGCTACACCTTC.